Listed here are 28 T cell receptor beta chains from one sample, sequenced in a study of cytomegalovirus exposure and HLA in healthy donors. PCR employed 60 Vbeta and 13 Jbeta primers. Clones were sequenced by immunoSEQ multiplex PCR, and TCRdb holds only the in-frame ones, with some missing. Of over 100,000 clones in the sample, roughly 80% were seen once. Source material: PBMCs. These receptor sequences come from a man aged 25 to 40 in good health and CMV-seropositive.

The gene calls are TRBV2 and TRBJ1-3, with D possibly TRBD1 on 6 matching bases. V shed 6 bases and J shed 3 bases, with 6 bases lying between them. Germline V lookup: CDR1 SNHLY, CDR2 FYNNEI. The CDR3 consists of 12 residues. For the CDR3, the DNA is TGTGCCAGCAGAGGGGGTGGAAACACCATATATTTT. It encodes CASRGGGNTIYF. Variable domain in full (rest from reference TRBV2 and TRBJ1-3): EPEVTQTPSHQVTQMGQEVILRCVPISNHLYFYWYRQILGQKVEFLVSFYNNEISEKSEIFDDQFSVERPDGSNFTLKIRSTKLEDSAMYFCASRGGGNTIYFGEGSWLTVV.

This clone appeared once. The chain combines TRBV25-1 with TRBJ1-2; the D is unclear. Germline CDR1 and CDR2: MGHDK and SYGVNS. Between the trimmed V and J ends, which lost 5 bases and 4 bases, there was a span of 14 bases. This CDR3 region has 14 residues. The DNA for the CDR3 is TGTGCCAGCAGTCCACGAGGGCAGCTCTATGGCTACACCTTC. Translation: CASSPRGQLYGYTF.

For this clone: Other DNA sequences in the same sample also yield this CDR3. The CDR3 bases are TGTGCCAGCAGTTTCCCGACAGGGCACGAGCAGTACTTC. It specifies CASSFPTGHEQYF. This rearrangement joins TRBV27 to TRBJ2-7; 7 nucleotides line up with TRBD1. The CDR3 has 13 amino acids. The V and J ends lost 3 bases and 5 bases, in that order; junction bases with no gene match: 4. Germline values: CDR1 MNHEY, CDR2 SMNVEV (reference sequence).

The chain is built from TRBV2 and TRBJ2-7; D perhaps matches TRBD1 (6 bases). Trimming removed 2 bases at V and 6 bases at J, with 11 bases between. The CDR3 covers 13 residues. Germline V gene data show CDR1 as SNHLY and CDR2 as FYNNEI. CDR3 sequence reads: CASSEQGMSEQYV. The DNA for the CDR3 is TGTGCCAGCAGTGAACAGGGGATGAGCGAGCAGTACGTC.

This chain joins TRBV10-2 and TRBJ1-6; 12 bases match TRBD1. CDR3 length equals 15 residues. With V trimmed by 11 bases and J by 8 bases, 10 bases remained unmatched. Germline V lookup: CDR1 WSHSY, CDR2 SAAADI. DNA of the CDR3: TGCGCCGGGGGACAGGGGGCGCCTGGGGATTCACCCCTCCACTTT. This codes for CAGGQGAPGDSPLHF.

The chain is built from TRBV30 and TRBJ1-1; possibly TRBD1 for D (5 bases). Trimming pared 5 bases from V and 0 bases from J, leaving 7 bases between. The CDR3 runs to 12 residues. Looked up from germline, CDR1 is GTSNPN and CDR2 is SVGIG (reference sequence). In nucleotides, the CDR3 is TGTGCCTGGGCAGGGATGAACACTGAAGCTTTCTTT. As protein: CAWAGMNTEAFF. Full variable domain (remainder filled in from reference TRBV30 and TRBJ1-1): SQTIHQWPATLVQPVGSPLSLECTVEGTSNPNLYWYRQAAGRGLQLLFYSVGIGQISSEVPQNLSASRPQDRQFILSSKKLLLSDSGFYLCAWAGMNTEAFFGQGTRLTVV.

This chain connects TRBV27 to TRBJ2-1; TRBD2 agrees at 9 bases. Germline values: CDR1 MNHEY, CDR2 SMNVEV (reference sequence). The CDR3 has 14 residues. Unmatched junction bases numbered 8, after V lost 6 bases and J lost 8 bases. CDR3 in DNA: TGTGCCAGCAGGTTGGCGGGGGGGGTCGATGAGCAGTTCTTC. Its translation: CASRLAGGVDEQFF.

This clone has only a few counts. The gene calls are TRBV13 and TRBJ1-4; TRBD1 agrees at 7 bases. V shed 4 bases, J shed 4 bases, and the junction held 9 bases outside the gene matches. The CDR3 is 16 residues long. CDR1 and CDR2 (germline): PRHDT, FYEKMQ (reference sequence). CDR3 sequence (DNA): TGTGCCAGCAGCTCTAGCTGGGACAGCTATAATGAAAAACTGTTTTTT. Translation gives CASSSSWDSYNEKLFF.

CDR3 residues: CASSLGLSRTDTQYF. The CDR3 DNA reads as TGTGCCAGCAGCTTAGGACTTTCTCGCACAGATACGCAGTATTTT. The chain uses TRBV13 and TRBJ2-3; D is unresolved. The germline V and J ends were trimmed by 0 bases and 1 base, with 8 bases remaining between them. This CDR3 region has 15 residues. Germline loops: CDR1 PRHDT, CDR2 FYEKMQ (reference sequence).

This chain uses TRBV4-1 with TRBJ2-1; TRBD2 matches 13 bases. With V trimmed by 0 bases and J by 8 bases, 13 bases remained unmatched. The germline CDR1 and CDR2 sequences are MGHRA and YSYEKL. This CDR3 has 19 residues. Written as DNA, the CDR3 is TGCGCCAGCAGCCAAGAGGGACTAGCGGGACTTGACTCTTTCTATGAGCAGTTCTTC. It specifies CASSQEGLAGLDSFYEQFF.

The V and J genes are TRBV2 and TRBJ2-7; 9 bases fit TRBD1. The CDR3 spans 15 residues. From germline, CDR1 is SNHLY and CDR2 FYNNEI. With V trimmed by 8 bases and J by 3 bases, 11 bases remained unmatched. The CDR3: CASRDRDREIYEQYF. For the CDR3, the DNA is TGTGCCAGCCGGGACAGGGACAGAGAAATCTACGAGCAGTACTTC.

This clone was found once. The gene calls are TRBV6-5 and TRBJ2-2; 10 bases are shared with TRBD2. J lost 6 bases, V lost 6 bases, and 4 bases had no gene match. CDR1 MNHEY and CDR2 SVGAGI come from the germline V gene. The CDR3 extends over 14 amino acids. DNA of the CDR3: TGTGCCAGCAGACCGACTAGCGGGCCCGGGGAGCTGTTTTTT. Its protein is CASRPTSGPGELFF.

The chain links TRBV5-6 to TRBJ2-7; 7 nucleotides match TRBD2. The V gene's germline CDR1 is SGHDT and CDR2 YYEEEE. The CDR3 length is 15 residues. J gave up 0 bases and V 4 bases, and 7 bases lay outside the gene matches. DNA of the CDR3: TGTGCCAGCAGCCAGGGAGGGCGGATCTCCTACGAGCAGTACTTC. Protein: CASSQGGRISYEQYF.

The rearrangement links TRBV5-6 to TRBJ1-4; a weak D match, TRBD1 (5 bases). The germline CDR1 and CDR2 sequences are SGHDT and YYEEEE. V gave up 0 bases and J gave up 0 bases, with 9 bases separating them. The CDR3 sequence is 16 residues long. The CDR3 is CASSLEGAATNEKLFF. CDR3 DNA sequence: TGTGCCAGCAGCTTGGAAGGGGCAGCAACTAATGAAAAACTGTTTTTT.

The CDR3 coding sequence is TGTGCCAGCAGGGGCCTCGAACTAGAAGCTGAGCAGTTCTTC. Its protein product is CASRGLELEAEQFF. This sequence joins TRBV2 and TRBJ2-1; D perhaps matches TRBD2 (5 bases). Germline loops: CDR1 SNHLY, CDR2 FYNNEI. This CDR3 contains 14 residues. V was trimmed by 6 bases and J by 9 bases, leaving 18 bases between them.

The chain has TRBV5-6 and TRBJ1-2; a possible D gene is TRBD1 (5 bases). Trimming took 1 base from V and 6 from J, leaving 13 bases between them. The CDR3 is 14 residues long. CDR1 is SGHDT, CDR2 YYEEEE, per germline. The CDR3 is CASSLNAGSDGYTF. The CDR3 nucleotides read TGTGCCAGCAGCTTGAACGCAGGGTCCGATGGCTACACCTTC.

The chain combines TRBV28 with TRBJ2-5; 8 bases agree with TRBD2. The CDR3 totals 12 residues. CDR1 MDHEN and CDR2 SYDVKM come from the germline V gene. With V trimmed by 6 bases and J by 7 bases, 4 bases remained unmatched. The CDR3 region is CASSPGGGTQYF. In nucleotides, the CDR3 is TGTGCCAGCAGCCCCGGGGGGGGGACCCAGTACTTC.

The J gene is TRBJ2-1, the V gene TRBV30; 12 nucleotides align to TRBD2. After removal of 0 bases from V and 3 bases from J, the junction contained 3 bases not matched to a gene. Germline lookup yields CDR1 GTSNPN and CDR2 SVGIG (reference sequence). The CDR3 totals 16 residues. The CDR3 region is CAWSVGTSGLYNEQFF. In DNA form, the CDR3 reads TGTGCCTGGAGTGTAGGGACTAGCGGGCTCTACAATGAGCAGTTCTTC.

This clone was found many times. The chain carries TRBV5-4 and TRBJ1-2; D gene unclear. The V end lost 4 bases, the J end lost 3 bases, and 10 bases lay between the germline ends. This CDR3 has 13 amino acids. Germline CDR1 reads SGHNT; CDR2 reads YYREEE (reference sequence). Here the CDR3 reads CASSTDGDYGYTF. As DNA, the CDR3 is TGTGCCAGCAGCACCGACGGGGACTATGGCTACACCTTC. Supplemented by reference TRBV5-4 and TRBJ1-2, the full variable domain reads ETGVTQSPTHLIKTRGQQVTLRCSSQSGHNTVSWYQQALGQGPQFIFQYYREEENGRGNFPPRFSGLQFPNYSSELNVNALELDDSALYLCASSTDGDYGYTFGSGTRLTVV.

CDR3 in amino acids: CASSQDPLAGAYNEQFF. Here the CDR3 DNA reads TGTGCCAGCAGCCAAGACCCACTAGCGGGGGCTTACAATGAGCAGTTCTTC. The V gene is TRBV4-2, the J gene TRBJ2-1; the match to TRBD2 covers 11 bases. CDR1 is LGHNA and CDR2 is YNFKEQ in the germline V gene. This CDR3 region has 17 residues. With 0 bases clipped from V and 4 bases from J, the junction kept 5 bases outside the gene matches.

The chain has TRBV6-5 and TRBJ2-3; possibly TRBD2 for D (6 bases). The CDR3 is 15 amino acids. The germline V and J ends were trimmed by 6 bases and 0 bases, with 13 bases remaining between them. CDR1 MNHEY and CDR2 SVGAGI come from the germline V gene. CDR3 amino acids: CASSRSGTSTDTQYF. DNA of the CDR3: TGTGCCAGCAGCCGTAGCGGAACTAGCACAGATACGCAGTATTTT.

DNA for the CDR3: TGCGCCAGCAGCTTGGTCCCAGGGACTAACTATGGCTACACCTTC. Translated: CASSLVPGTNYGYTF. The rearrangement joins TRBV5-1 to TRBJ1-2, with D possibly TRBD1 on 5 matching bases. Germline CDR1 SGHRS, CDR2 YFSETQ. Trimming stripped 0 bases from V and 0 bases from J, with 9 bases between. The CDR3 runs 15 residues.

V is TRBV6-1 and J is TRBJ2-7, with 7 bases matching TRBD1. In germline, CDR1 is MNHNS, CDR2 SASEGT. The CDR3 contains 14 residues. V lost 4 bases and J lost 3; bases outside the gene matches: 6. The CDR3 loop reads CASSVSPGGYEQYF. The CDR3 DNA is TGTGCCAGCAGTGTCTCCCCAGGGGGCTACGAGCAGTACTTC.

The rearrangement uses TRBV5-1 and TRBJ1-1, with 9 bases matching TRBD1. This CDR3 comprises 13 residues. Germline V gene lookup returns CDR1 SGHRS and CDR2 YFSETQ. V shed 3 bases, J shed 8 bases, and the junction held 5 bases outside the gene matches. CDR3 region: CASSSQTGGEAFF. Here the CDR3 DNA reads TGCGCCAGCAGCTCCCAGACAGGGGGAGAAGCTTTCTTT.

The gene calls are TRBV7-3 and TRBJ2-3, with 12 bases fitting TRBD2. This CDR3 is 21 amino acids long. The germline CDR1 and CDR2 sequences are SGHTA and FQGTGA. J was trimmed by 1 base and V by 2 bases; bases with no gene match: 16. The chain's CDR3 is CASSLYPLAGGLTDGTDTQYF. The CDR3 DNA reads TGTGCCAGCAGCTTATATCCCCTAGCGGGGGGGCTGACAGATGGCACAGATACGCAGTATTTT.

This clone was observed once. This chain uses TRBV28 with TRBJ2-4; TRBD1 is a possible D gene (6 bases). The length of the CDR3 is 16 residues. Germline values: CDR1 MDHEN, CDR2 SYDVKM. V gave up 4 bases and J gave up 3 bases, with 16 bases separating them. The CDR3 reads CASSWAPTGDKNIQYF. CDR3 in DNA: TGTGCCAGCAGTTGGGCCCCGACAGGAGACAAAAACATTCAGTACTTC. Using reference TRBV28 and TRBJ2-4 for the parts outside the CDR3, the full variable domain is DVKVTQSSRYLVKRTGEKVFLECVQDMDHENMFWYRQDPGLGLRLIYFSYDVKMKEKGDIPEGYSVSREKKERFSLILESASTNQTSMYLCASSWAPTGDKNIQYFGAGTRLSVL.

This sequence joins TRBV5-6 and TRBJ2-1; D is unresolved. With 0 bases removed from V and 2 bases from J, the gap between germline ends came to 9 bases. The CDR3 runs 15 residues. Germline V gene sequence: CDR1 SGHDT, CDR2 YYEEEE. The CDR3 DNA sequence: TGTGCCAGCAGCTTGGGGCGGAGACCCTACAATGAGCAGTTCTTC. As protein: CASSLGRRPYNEQFF.

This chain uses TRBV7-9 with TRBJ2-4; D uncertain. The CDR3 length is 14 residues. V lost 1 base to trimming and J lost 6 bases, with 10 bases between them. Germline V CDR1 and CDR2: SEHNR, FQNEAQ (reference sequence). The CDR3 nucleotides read TGTGCCAGCAGCTTAGTCGCGAGCGTAAACATTCAGTACTTC. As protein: CASSLVASVNIQYF.